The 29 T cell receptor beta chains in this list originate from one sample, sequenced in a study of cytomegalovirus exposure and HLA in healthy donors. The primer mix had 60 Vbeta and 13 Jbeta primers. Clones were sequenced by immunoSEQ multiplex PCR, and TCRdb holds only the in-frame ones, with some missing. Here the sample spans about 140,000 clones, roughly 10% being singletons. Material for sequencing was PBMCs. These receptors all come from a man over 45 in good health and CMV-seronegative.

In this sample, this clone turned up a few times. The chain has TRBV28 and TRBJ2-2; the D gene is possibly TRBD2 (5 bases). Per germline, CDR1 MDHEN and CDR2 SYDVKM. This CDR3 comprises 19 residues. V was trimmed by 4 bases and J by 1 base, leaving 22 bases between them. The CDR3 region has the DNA TGTGCCAGCAGTTCCCCCTCTGGGAGCTCCCCGTTGAACACCGGGGAGCTGTTTTTT. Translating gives CASSSPSGSSPLNTGELFF.

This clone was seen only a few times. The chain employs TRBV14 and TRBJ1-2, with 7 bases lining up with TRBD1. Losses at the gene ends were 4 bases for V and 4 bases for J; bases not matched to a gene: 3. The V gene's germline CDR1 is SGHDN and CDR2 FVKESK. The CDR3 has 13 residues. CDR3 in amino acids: CASSLDRAYGYTF. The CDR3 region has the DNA TGTGCCAGCAGCCTCGACAGGGCCTATGGCTACACCTTC.

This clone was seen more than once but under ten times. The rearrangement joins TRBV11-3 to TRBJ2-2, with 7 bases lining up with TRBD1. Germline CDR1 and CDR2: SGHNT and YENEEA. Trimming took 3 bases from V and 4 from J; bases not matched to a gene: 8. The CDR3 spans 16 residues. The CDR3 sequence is CASSFRQGWSTGELFF. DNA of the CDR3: TGTGCCAGCAGCTTTCGACAGGGATGGAGCACCGGGGAGCTGTTTTTT.

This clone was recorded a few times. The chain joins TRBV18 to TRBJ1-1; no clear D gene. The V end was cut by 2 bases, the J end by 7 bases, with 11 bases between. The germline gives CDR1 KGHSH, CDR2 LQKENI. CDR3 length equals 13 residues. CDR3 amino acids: CASSPDSGGEAFF. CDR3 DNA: TGTGCCAGCTCACCAGATTCGGGTGGTGAAGCTTTCTTT.

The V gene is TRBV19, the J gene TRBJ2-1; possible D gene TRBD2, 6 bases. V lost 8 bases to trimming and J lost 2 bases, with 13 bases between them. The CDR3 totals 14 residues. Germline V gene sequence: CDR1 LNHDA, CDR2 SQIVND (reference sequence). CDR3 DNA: TGTGCCAGTGCGGCAGGGAGGCCCTACAATGAGCAGTTCTTC. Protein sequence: CASAAGRPYNEQFF.

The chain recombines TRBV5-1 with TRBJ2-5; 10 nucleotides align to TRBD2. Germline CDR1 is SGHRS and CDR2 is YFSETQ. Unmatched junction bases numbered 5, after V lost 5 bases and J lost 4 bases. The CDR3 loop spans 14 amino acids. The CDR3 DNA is TGCGCCAGCAGAGCGGGGACTAGCGTAGAGACCCAGTACTTC. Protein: CASRAGTSVETQYF.

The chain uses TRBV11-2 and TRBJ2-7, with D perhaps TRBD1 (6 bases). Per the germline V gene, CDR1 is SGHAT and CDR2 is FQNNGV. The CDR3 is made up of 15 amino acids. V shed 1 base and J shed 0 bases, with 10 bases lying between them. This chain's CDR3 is CASSLGPGASYEQYF. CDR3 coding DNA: TGTGCCAGCAGCTTAGGTCCAGGGGCCTCCTACGAGCAGTACTTC.

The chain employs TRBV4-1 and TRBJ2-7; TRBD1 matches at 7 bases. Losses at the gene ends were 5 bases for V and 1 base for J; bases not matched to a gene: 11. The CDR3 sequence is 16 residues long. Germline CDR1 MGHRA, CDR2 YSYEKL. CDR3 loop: CASSSTGTAYSYEQYF. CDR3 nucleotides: TGCGCCAGCAGCTCTACCGGGACAGCGTATTCCTACGAGCAGTACTTC.

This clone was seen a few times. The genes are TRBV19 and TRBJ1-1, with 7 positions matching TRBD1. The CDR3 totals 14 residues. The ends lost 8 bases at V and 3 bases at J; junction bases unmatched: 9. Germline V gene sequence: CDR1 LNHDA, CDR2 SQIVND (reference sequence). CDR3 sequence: CASCFGGQYTEAFF. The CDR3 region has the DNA TGTGCCAGTTGCTTCGGGGGACAGTACACTGAAGCTTTCTTT.

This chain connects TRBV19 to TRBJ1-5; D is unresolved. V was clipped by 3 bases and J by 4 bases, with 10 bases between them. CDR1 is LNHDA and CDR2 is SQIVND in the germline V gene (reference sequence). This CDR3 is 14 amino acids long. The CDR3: CASSMGQPNQPQHF. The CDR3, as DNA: TGTGCCAGTAGTATGGGCCAGCCGAATCAGCCCCAGCATTTT.

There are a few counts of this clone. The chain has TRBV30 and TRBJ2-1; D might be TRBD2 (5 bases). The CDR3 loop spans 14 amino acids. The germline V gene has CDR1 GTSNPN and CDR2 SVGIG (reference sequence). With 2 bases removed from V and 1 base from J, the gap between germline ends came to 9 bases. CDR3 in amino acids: CAWSRGNSYNEQFF. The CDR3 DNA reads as TGTGCCTGGAGTAGAGGGAATTCCTACAATGAGCAGTTCTTC.

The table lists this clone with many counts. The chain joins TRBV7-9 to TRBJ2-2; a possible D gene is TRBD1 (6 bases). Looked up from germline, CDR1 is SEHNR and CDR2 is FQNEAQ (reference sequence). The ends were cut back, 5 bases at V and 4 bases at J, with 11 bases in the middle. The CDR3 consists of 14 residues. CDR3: CASSPDSRTGELFF. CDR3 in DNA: TGTGCCAGCAGCCCGGACAGTCGCACCGGGGAGCTGTTTTTT.

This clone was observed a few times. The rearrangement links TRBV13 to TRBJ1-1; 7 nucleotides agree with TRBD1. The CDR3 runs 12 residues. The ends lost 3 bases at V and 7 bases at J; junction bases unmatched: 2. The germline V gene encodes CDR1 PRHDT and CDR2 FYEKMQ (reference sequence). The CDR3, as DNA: TGTGCCAGCAGCTTCACAGGGGATGAAGCTTTCTTT. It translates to CASSFTGDEAFF.

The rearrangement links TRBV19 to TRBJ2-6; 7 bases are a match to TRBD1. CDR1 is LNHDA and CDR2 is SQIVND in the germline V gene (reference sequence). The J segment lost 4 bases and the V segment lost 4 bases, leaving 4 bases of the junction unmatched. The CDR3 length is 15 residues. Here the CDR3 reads CASSRTGDGANVLTF. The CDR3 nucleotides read TGTGCCAGTAGTAGAACAGGGGACGGGGCCAACGTCCTGACTTTC.

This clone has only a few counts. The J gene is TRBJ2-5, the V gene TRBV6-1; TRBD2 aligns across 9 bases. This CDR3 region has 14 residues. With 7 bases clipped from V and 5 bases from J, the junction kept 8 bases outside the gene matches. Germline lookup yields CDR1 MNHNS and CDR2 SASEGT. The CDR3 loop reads CASTDRTSGETQYF. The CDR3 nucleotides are TGTGCCAGCACGGACAGAACTAGCGGGGAGACCCAGTACTTC.

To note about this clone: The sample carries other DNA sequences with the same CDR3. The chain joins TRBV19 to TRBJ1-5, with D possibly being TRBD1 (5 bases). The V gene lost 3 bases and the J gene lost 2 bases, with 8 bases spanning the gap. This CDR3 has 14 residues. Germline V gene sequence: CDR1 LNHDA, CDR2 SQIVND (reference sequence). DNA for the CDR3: TGTGCCAGTAGTATCGACAGCGGCAATCAGCCCCAGCATTTT. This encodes CASSIDSGNQPQHF.

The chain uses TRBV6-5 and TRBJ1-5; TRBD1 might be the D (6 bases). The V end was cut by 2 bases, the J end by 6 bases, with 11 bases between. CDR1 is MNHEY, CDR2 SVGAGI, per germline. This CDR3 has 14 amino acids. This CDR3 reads CASSYRGASQPQHF. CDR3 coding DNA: TGTGCCAGCAGTTACCGGGGGGCGAGTCAGCCCCAGCATTTT.

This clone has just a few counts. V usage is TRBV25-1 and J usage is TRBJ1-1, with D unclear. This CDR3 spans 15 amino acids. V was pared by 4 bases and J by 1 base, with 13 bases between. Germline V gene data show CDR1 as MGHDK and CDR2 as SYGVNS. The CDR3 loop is CASSGAPVPNTEAFF. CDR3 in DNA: TGTGCCAGCAGTGGTGCGCCGGTCCCGAACACTGAAGCTTTCTTT.

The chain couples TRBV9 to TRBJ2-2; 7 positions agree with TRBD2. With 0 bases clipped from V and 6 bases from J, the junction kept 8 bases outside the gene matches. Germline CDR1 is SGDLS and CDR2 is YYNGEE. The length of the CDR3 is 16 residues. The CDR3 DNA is TGTGCCAGCAGCGTAGGACAAGGTGGGGGGGCCGGGGAGCTGTTTTTT. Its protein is CASSVGQGGGAGELFF.

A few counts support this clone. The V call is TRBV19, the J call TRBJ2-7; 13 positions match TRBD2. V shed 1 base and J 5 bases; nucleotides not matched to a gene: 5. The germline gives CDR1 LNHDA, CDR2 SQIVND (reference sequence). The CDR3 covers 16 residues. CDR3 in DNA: TGTGCCAGTAGTATAGGACTAGCGGGAGGTAGCGACGAGCAGTACTTC. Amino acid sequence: CASSIGLAGGSDEQYF.

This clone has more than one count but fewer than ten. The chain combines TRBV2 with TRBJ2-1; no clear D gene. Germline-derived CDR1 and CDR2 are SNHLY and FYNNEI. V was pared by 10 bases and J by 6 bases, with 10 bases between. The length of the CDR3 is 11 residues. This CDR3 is CATYGPNEQFF. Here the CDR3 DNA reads TGTGCCACCTACGGTCCCAATGAGCAGTTCTTC.

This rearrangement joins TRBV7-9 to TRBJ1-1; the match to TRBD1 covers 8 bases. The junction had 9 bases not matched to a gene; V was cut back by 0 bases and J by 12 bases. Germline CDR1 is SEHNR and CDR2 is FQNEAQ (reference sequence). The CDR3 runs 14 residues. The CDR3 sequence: CASSLADRQGLSFF. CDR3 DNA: TGTGCCAGCAGCTTAGCGGACCGACAGGGGCTGTCTTTCTTT.

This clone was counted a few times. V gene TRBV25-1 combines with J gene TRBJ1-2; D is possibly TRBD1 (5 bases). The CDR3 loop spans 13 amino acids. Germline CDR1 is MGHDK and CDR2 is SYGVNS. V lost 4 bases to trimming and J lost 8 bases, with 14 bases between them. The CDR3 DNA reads TGTGCCAGCAGTGCCTTAGGGGCGGGGGGCTACACCTTC. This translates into CASSALGAGGYTF.

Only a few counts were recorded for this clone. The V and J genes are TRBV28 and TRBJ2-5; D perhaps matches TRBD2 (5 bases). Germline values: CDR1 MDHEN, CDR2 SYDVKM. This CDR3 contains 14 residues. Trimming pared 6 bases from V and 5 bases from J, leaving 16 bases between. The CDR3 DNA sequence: TGTGCCAGCAGCCCGACCGGGGATCGCGAGACCCAGTACTTC. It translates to CASSPTGDRETQYF.

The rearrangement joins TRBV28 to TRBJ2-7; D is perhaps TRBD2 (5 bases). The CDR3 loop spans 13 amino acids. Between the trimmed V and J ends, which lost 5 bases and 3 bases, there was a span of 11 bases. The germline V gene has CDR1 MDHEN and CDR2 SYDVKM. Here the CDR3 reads CASSLDLYYEQYF. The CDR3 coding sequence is TGTGCCAGCAGTCTGGACTTATACTACGAGCAGTACTTC.

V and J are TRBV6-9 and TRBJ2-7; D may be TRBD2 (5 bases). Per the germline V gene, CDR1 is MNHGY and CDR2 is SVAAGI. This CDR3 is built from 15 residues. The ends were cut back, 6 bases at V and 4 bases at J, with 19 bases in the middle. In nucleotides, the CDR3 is TGTGCCAGCAGCCCTCACGCGAGGGAACCATACGAGCAGTACTTC. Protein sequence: CASSPHAREPYEQYF.

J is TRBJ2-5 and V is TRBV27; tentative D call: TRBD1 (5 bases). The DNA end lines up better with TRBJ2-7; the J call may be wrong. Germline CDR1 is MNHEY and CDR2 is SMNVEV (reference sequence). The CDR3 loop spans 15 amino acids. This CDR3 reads CASTLKGQGSYEQYF. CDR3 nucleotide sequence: TGTGCCAGCACCTTAAAAGGACAAGGCTCCTACGAGCAGTACTTC.

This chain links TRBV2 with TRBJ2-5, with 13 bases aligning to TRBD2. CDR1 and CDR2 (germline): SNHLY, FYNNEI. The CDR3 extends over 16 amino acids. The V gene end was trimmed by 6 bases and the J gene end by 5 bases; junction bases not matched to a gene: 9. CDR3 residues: CASRRTSGGLRETQYF. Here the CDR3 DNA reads TGTGCCAGCAGGCGGACTAGCGGGGGCCTTCGGGAGACCCAGTACTTC.

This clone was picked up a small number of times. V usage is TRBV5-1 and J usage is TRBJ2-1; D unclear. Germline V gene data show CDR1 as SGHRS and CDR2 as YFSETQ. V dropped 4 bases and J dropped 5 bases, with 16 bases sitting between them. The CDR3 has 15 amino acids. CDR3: CASSVLEVFNNEQFF. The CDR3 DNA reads TGCGCCAGCAGCGTTCTAGAAGTATTTAACAATGAGCAGTTCTTC.